Below, 8 T cell receptor beta chains from the same sample are listed, as sequenced in a study of T cells after yellow fever vaccination. One entry per CDR3 protein, called by TCRdb with MiXCR from the 5' RACE reads. The sample holds 620,000 or so distinct CDR3 sequences, around 16% seen once. The sequences come from PBMCs, collected around 5 days after the first yellow fever vaccination. These receptors were obtained from a man younger than 30 who received the YFV17D yellow fever vaccine.

The chain links TRBV7-2 to TRBJ2-7; TRBD1 matches at 8 bases. Germline CDR1 reads SGHTA; CDR2 reads FQGNSA. The CDR3 is 15 amino acids. V lost 1 base to trimming and J lost 6 bases; unmatched junction nucleotides: 8. Here the CDR3 DNA reads TGTGCCAGCAGCTTAGGTGGACAGGGTTTTTCCGAGCAGTACTTC. It is translated as CASSLGGQGFSEQYF.

V usage is TRBV10-3 and J usage is TRBJ2-6; D gene ambiguous. Germline V gives CDR1 ENHRY, CDR2 SYGVKD. The length of the CDR3 is 16 residues. The germline V and J ends were trimmed by 5 bases and 0 bases, with 11 bases remaining between them. The CDR3 nucleotides read TGTGCCATCAGTTACCCCACCCTCTCTGGGGCCAACGTCCTGACTTTC. This encodes CAISYPTLSGANVLTF.

This clonotype came up a few times. The J gene is TRBJ1-1, the V gene TRBV29-1; TRBD1 might be the D (5 bases). Germline CDR1 reads SQVTM; CDR2 reads ANQGSEA. The CDR3 has 13 residues. Trimming removed 0 bases at V and 11 bases at J, with 16 bases between. In DNA form, the CDR3 reads TGCAGCGTTGAAGAGGGGCAGCCCCGATTTGCTTTCTTT. Translating gives CSVEEGQPRFAFF.

This clonotype showed up just once. V gene TRBV5-7 combines with J gene TRBJ2-7, with D possibly TRBD1 on 6 matching bases. TRBV5-7 falls under the ORF class, with uncertain function. Trimming removed 4 bases from V and 6 bases from J, with 14 bases in between. The CDR3 consists of 13 residues. CDR3 coding DNA: TGTGCCAGCAGCCCCGGACAGTTCTGCGAGCAGTACGTC. Encoded protein: CASSPGQFCEQYV.

This clonotype was recorded a few times. V gene TRBV5-1 combines with J gene TRBJ2-3; 11 nucleotides align to TRBD2. The CDR3 is 16 residues long. Germline CDR1 SGHRS, CDR2 YFSETQ. The junction had 6 bases not matched to a gene; V was cut back by 0 bases and J by 6 bases. The CDR3 protein is CASSLDLAGGPDTQYF. CDR3 DNA: TGCGCCAGCAGCTTGGATCTAGCGGGGGGACCGGATACGCAGTATTTT.

The CDR3 DNA is TGTGCCATGGGCCCCGGTCTCCTCTCGGGACATCCTTTCTTT. It translates to CAMGPGLLSGHPFF. The chain uses TRBV4-2 and TRBJ1-1; D might be TRBD1 (6 bases). Trimming took 10 bases from V and 12 from J, leaving 27 bases between them. The CDR3 has 14 residues. Germline V gene lookup returns CDR1 LGHNA and CDR2 YNFKEQ.

This clonotype has just a few counts. The chain recombines TRBV6-2 or TRBV6-3 with TRBJ2-1; a possible D gene is TRBD2 (6 bases). Germline-derived CDR1 and CDR2 are MNHEY and SVGEGT. The CDR3 covers 13 residues. V shed 6 bases and J shed 7 bases, with 13 bases lying between them. The CDR3 reads CASSPGLINEQFF. The CDR3 nucleotides are TGTGCCAGCAGCCCGGGACTTATAAATGAGCAGTTCTTC.

The rearrangement joins TRBV5-1 to TRBJ2-7; 8 bases map to TRBD1. This CDR3 contains 15 residues. Germline V gene lookup returns CDR1 SGHRS and CDR2 YFSETQ. Trimming took 0 bases from V and 4 from J; bases not matched to a gene: 6. CDR3 loop: CASSLEPGGLYEQYV. CDR3 DNA sequence: TGCGCCAGCAGCTTGGAGCCAGGGGGCTTATACGAGCAGTACGTC.